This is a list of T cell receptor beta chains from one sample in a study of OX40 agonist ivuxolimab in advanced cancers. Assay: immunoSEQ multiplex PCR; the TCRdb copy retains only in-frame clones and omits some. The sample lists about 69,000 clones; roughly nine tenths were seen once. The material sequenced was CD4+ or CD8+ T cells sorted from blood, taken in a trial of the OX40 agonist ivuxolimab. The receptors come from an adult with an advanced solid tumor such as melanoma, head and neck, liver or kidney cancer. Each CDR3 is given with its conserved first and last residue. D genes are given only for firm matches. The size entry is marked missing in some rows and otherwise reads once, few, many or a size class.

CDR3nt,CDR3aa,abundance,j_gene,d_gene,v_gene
TGTGCCTGGAAGACAGGGGAATACGTCTATGGCTACACCTTC,CAWKTGEYVYGYTF,.,TRBJ1-2,TRBD1,TRBV30
TGCGCCAGCAGCTTGGGAACAGGGGGCCAGGACTATGGCTACACCTTC,CASSLGTGGQDYGYTF,.,TRBJ1-2,TRBD1,TRBV5-1
TGTGCCAGCAGCCCCCGGACTAGTTATCTTCAAGAGACCCAGTACTTC,CASSPRTSYLQETQYF,.,TRBJ2-5,TRBD2,TRBV14
TGTGCCAGCAGCTTAGATTTTCGAGGAGTCCTATACTACGAGCAGTACTTC,CASSLDFRGVLYYEQYF,.,TRBJ2-7,.,TRBV11-2
TGTGCCAGCACTAAGAACACTGAAGCTTTCTTT,CASTKNTEAFF,few,TRBJ1-1,.,TRBV2
TGTGCCAGCAGCCAAGATTGGGGGCTAGCGGGAGGTAATGGTGGTGAGCAGTTCTTC,CASSQDWGLAGGNGGEQFF,.,TRBJ2-1,TRBD2,TRBV14
TGTGCCAGCAGTCTCGGACGGGAATACGAGCAGTACTTC,CASSLGREYEQYF,.,TRBJ2-7,.,TRBV6-1
TGTGCCAGTAGCCTATTCCTACTTGGGACAGGGAACACCGGGGAGCTGTTTTTT,CASSLFLLGTGNTGELFF,.,TRBJ2-2,TRBD1,TRBV19
TGTGCCAGCGTAGGGACAGGGGGAACTGAAGCTTTCTTT,CASVGTGGTEAFF,once,TRBJ1-1,TRBD1,TRBV2
TGTGCCAGCAGCTCGGTGGGGATCTATGGCTACACCTTC,CASSSVGIYGYTF,.,TRBJ1-2,.,TRBV7-8
TGTGCCAGCAGTGAAGCGGGGGAAAACTATGGCTACACCTTC,CASSEAGENYGYTF,.,TRBJ1-2,.,TRBV6-1
TGTGCCAGCAGCTTTACCGGGACACTATACACAGATACGCAGTATTTT,CASSFTGTLYTDTQYF,.,TRBJ2-3,.,TRBV11-2
TGTGCCAGCAACACAGTGGCGGGTCTCACCGGGGAGCTGTTTTTT,CASNTVAGLTGELFF,once,TRBJ2-2,.,TRBV6-1
TGCGCCAGCAGCTTGGAGGACAGGGCTTGGGGTGGCTACACCTTC,CASSLEDRAWGGYTF,.,TRBJ1-2,TRBD1,TRBV5-1
TGTGCCAGCAGTTTTCGTCAGGGGGTGGGGGCTTTCTTT,CASSFRQGVGAFF,.,TRBJ1-1,TRBD1,TRBV28
TGCGCCAGCAGGCGTACTAGCGGGAATACCTACGAGCAGTACTTC,CASRRTSGNTYEQYF,.,TRBJ2-7,TRBD2,TRBV5-1
TGTGCCACCAGCTACGGCGGGACGACCTACGAGCAGTACTTC,CATSYGGTTYEQYF,.,TRBJ2-7,.,TRBV15
TGTGCCAGCAGTTTACCGGGGGTTGATACGCAGTATTTT,CASSLPGVDTQYF,.,TRBJ2-3,.,TRBV28
TGTGCCATCAGGGGGGATCTCGGGGTTTATGGCTACACCTTC,CAIRGDLGVYGYTF,.,TRBJ1-2,.,TRBV10-3
TGTGCCAGCAGTCACCCGACGGCGCCTAACTATGGCTACACCTTC,CASSHPTAPNYGYTF,.,TRBJ1-2,.,TRBV6-5
TGTGCCAGCAGTAGCAGGTGGCTAGCGGGAGGGCCCACCTACAATGAGCAGTTCTTC,CASSSRWLAGGPTYNEQFF,.,TRBJ2-1,TRBD2,TRBV5-6
TGTGCCAGCAGCCTACGACTAGCGGGAAGTACAGATACGCAGTATTTT,CASSLRLAGSTDTQYF,.,TRBJ2-3,TRBD2,TRBV13